The 17 T cell receptor beta chains reported below all come from one sample, sequenced in a study of cytomegalovirus exposure and HLA in healthy donors. Using immunoSEQ multiplex PCR, the repertoire was profiled, and TCRdb retains in-frame clones only, with some absent. The data show 150,000 to 200,000 clones, about 80% seen once. The sequenced material came from PBMCs. The receptor source for this set is a woman aged 18-29 years in good health and CMV-seropositive.

This chain connects TRBV15 to TRBJ1-1; D possibly corresponds to TRBD1 (6 bases). Germline V gene data show CDR1 as LNHNV and CDR2 as YYDKDF (reference sequence). The CDR3 spans 14 residues. Trimming stripped 0 bases from V and 6 bases from J, with 11 bases between. The CDR3 region is CATSRDKGVAEAFF. The DNA of the CDR3 is TGTGCCACCAGCAGAGATAAGGGGGTAGCTGAAGCTTTCTTT.

This rearrangement joins TRBV6-1 to TRBJ2-1; possible D gene TRBD2, 6 bases. There are 11 residues in the CDR3. Between the trimmed V and J ends, which lost 8 bases and 4 bases, there was a span of 6 bases. Germline V CDR1 and CDR2: MNHNS, SASEGT. CDR3 residues: CASGGYNEQFF. CDR3 sequence (DNA): TGTGCCAGCGGAGGGTACAATGAGCAGTTCTTC.

V gene TRBV9 combines with J gene TRBJ1-1, with D unclear. The V end was cut by 0 bases, the J end by 5 bases, with 11 bases between. Germline V lookup: CDR1 SGDLS, CDR2 YYNGEE. There are 14 residues in the CDR3. The CDR3 region has the DNA TGTGCCAGCAGCGTAGTTGCGGGCGGGACTGAAGCTTTCTTT. Amino acids: CASSVVAGGTEAFF.

The chain has TRBV28 and TRBJ1-5, with a tentative D call TRBD1 (5 bases). Germline CDR1 and CDR2: MDHEN and SYDVKM. This CDR3 contains 14 residues. Trimming took off 5 bases at V and 0 bases at J, with 8 bases between the two ends. The CDR3 protein is CASSAGGSNQPQHF. For the CDR3, the DNA is TGTGCCAGCAGTGCGGGGGGTAGCAATCAGCCCCAGCATTTT.

The gene calls are TRBV6-5 and TRBJ2-3, with 9 bases matching TRBD2. The V gene end was trimmed by 0 bases and the J gene end by 14 bases; junction bases not matched to a gene: 12. The CDR3 length is 15 residues. The germline CDR1 and CDR2 sequences are MNHEY and SVGAGI. The chain's CDR3 is CASSYSILRPGLAYF. The CDR3 coding sequence is TGTGCCAGCAGTTACTCGATACTTCGACCGGGACTAGCGTATTTT.

The V call is TRBV2, the J call TRBJ1-1; D is undetermined. The CDR3 consists of 14 residues. The germline V and J ends were trimmed by 6 bases and 1 base, with 12 bases remaining between them. Germline CDR1 is SNHLY and CDR2 is FYNNEI. The CDR3 DNA reads as TGTGCCAGCAGGGAGGGCCGGAGGAACACTGAAGCTTTCTTT. Its translation: CASREGRRNTEAFF.

The rearrangement joins TRBV5-5 to TRBJ2-7; a weak D match, TRBD1 (5 bases). V was shortened by 0 bases and J by 4 bases, with 8 bases between the two germline ends. CDR3 length: 13 amino acids. Looked up from germline, CDR1 is SGHKS and CDR2 is YYEKEE (reference sequence). This chain's CDR3 is CASSLARDYEQYF. Written as DNA, the CDR3 is TGTGCCAGCAGCTTGGCCAGGGATTACGAGCAGTACTTC.

Only a few counts were recorded for this clone. The chain joins TRBV11-2 to TRBJ2-2; the D gene is possibly TRBD2 (5 bases). Germline assignment: CDR1 SGHAT and CDR2 FQNNGV. There are 14 residues in the CDR3. V lost 5 bases and J lost 3, with 10 bases in between. The CDR3 loop is CASSKWRYTGELFF. CDR3 sequence (DNA): TGTGCCAGCAGCAAGTGGAGGTACACCGGGGAGCTGTTTTTT.

V usage is TRBV4-1 and J usage is TRBJ1-4; D unresolved. Trimming removed 1 base from V and 10 bases from J, with 7 bases in between. The CDR3 is 12 residues long. The V gene's germline CDR1 is MGHRA and CDR2 YSYEKL. The DNA for the CDR3 is TGCGCCAGCAGCCAAGTATCCCGAAAACTGTTTTTT. Encoded protein: CASSQVSRKLFF.

The count of this clone is one. The V call is TRBV6-1, the J call TRBJ1-1, with TRBD1 identical over 8 bases. Trimming took 2 bases from V and 11 from J; bases not matched to a gene: 10. CDR1 is MNHNS, CDR2 SASEGT, per germline. The CDR3 runs to 14 residues. This CDR3 is CASSESGTGRMAFF. Written as DNA, the CDR3 is TGTGCCAGCAGTGAATCGGGGACAGGAAGGATGGCTTTCTTT.

The V and J genes are TRBV13 and TRBJ1-2; 10 nucleotides align to TRBD1. Germline CDR1 is PRHDT and CDR2 is FYEKMQ (reference sequence). V trimming: 5 bases; J trimming: 3 bases; junction bases outside the gene matches: 3. CDR3 length equals 14 residues. The chain's CDR3 is CASSPGTGDYGYTF. The CDR3 bases are TGTGCCAGCAGCCCCGGGACAGGGGACTATGGCTACACCTTC. The whole variable domain, remainder taken from reference TRBV13 and TRBJ1-2, is AAGVIQSPRHLIKEKRETATLKCYPIPRHDTVYWYQQGPGQDPQFLISFYEKMQSDKGSIPDRFSAQQFSDYHSELNMSSLELGDSALYFCASSPGTGDYGYTFGSGTRLTVV.

The chain has TRBV5-5 and TRBJ1-2, with 7 bases fitting TRBD1. This CDR3 has 16 amino acids. Per germline, CDR1 SGHKS and CDR2 YYEKEE (reference sequence). Losses at the gene ends were 4 bases for V and 0 bases for J; bases not matched to a gene: 9. As DNA, the CDR3 is TGTGCCAGCAGCCACCAACCGACAGGGTCTAACTATGGCTACACCTTC. Translation gives CASSHQPTGSNYGYTF.

This clone was recorded a few times. J is TRBJ1-2 and V is TRBV28; D remains ambiguous. This CDR3 has 13 amino acids. The germline gives CDR1 MDHEN, CDR2 SYDVKM. V dropped 5 bases and J dropped 6 bases, with 13 bases sitting between them. The CDR3 loop is CASSRLQVDGYTF. Here the CDR3 DNA reads TGTGCCAGCAGTCGCCTCCAGGTTGATGGCTACACCTTC.

This chain links TRBV2 with TRBJ2-5; the match to TRBD2 covers 7 bases. The CDR3 spans 15 residues. Trimming cost V 6 bases and J 14 bases; bases outside gene matches: 21. Germline values: CDR1 SNHLY, CDR2 FYNNEI. CDR3 coding DNA: TGTGCCAGCAGCGCCCATAAGACAAGCGGGACCCACTACTACTTC. It yields the protein CASSAHKTSGTHYYF.

This clone came up a few times. V is TRBV6-5 and J is TRBJ2-7; 14 bases align to TRBD2. This CDR3 contains 14 residues. Germline-derived CDR1 and CDR2 are MNHEY and SVGAGI. With 6 bases clipped from V and 11 bases from J, the junction kept 9 bases outside the gene matches. Written as DNA, the CDR3 is TGTGCCAGCAGGTCACCGGGACTAGCGGGGGAGGAGTACTTC. Protein product: CASRSPGLAGEEYF.

The rearrangement links TRBV4-2 to TRBJ1-5; no clear D. V lost 2 bases and J lost 0, with 5 bases in between. CDR1 is LGHNA, CDR2 YNFKEQ, per germline. The CDR3 has 14 amino acids. This chain's CDR3 is CASSQSSSNQPQHF. As DNA, the CDR3 is TGTGCCAGCAGCCAAAGTAGTAGCAATCAGCCCCAGCATTTT.

V gene TRBV6-5 combines with J gene TRBJ2-1; 9 nucleotides align to TRBD1. Germline loops: CDR1 MNHEY, CDR2 SVGAGI. The ends lost 6 bases at V and 6 bases at J; junction bases unmatched: 9. The CDR3 sequence is 15 residues long. The CDR3, as DNA: TGTGCCAGCAGCCGCGGGACAGGGAAGGCCAATGAGCAGTTCTTC. Its translation: CASSRGTGKANEQFF.